This T cell receptor beta chain was sequenced in a study of blood T cell repertoires in COVID-19. Overall study context: Samples taken during acute and convalescent COVID-19 were collected in the United States, Italy and Spain. The analysed material was cDNA or gDNA that came from T cells, B-cell-depleted T cells, or PBMCs.

A Seattle source enrolled patients during active infection and followed them longitudinally. As processed by the authors: By means of reference gene primer amplification, nucleated cell counts were estimated. TCRdb's table, derived via immunoSEQ multiplex PCR, lists solely in-frame clones and lacks some. V and J calls plus clone size are reproduced from that table; the DNA served to infer D and trimming. Of 200,000 to 300,000 clones in the sample, 85% to 90% were seen once. CDR3 length: 13 amino acids. V lost 6 bases and J lost 9; bases outside the gene matches: 6. Germline CDR1 and CDR2: MNHEY and SVGAGI.

The V call is TRBV6-5, the J call TRBJ1-5; 9 nucleotides agree with TRBD1. This clonotype was obtained from a woman aged 55-70 years with COVID-19, enrolled during active disease. The sample taken for sequencing was peripheral blood. In nucleotides, the CDR3 is TGTGCCAGCAGCGCGGGACAGGGCACGCCCCAGCATTTT. It is translated as CASSAGQGTPQHF.